The T cell receptor (beta chain) described here comes from a study of cytomegalovirus exposure and HLA in healthy donors. The CDR3 has 13 amino acids. Germline V gene sequence: CDR1 MDHEN, CDR2 SYDVKM. Trimming stripped 4 bases from V and 0 bases from J, with 7 bases between. The PCR contained 60 Vbeta and 13 Jbeta primers. Sequencing used immunoSEQ multiplex PCR; TCRdb keeps in-frame clones, though not all of them. This sample has approximately 110,000 clones, with 60% to 80% found just once. The source material was PBMCs. This clonotype was obtained from a woman in her thirties or forties in good health and CMV-seropositive. The V gene is TRBV28, the J gene TRBJ2-7; D remains unclear. CDR3 protein: CASSYSSSYEQYF. The CDR3 coding sequence is TGTGCCAGCAGTTACTCGAGCTCCTACGAGCAGTACTTC.